This T cell receptor (beta chain) is drawn from a study of control samples from healthy donors and cancer patients. The CDR3 runs to 13 residues. Between the trimmed V and J ends, which lost 4 bases and 4 bases, there was a span of 7 bases. Germline V CDR1 and CDR2: MNHEY, SVGAGI. Method: immunoSEQ multiplex PCR; TCRdb's copy keeps in-frame clones and lacks some. The sample lists 22,000 or so clones, roughly 85% seen once, with around 39% in the top ten. V and J are TRBV6-5 and TRBJ2-2; no definite D call. This receptor was identified in a man between 60 and 70 years old with head and neck cancer. The sample was PBMCs. This CDR3 reads CASSWKATGELFF. CDR3 bases: TGTGCCAGCAGTTGGAAGGCCACCGGGGAGCTGTTTTTT.